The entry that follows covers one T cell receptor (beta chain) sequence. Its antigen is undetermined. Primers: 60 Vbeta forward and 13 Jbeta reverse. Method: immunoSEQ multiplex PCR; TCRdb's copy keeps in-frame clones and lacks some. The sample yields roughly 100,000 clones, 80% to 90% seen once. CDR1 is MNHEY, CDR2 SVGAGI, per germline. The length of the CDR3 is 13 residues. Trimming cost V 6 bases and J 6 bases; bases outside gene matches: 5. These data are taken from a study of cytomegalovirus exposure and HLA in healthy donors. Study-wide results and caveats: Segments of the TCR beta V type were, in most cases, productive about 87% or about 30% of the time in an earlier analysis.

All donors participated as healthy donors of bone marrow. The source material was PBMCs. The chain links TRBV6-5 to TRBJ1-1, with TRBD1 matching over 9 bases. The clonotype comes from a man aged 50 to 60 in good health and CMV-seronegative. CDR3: CASRGTGYPEAFF. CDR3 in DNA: TGTGCCAGCAGAGGGACAGGGTACCCTGAAGCTTTCTTT.